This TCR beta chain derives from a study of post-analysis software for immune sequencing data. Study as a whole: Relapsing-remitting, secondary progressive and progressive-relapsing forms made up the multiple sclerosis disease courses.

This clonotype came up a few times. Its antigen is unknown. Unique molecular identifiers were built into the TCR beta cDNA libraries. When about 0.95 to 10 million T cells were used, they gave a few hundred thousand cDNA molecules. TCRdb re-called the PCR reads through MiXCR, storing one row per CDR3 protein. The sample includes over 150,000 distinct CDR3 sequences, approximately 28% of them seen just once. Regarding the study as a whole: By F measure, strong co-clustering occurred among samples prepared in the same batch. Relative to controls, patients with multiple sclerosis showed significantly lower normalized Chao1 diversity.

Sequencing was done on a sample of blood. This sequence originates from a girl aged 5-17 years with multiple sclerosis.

The CDR3 region is CASSFSGGTGISGNIQYF. In nucleotides, the CDR3 is TGTGCCAGCTCATTCTCCGGGGGGACAGGGATTTCCGGAAACATTCAGTACTTC. The rearrangement uses TRBV18 and TRBJ2-4; 9 positions match TRBD1. J was trimmed by 6 bases and V by 5 bases; bases with no gene match: 17. This CDR3 has 18 amino acids. Germline values: CDR1 KGHSH, CDR2 LQKENI.